A selection of T cell receptor beta chains follows, all from one sample in a study of blood T cell repertoires in COVID-19. Only in-frame clones appear in the TCRdb table, and some are missing; sequencing was by immunoSEQ multiplex PCR. Seen here are 400,000 to 500,000 clones, roughly 90% observed once, and the top ten hold 1.5% to 2%. Sequencing was done on a sample of PBMCs or T cells enriched from blood (not recorded which). These TCRs come from a woman aged 40 to 50 who had recovered from COVID-19. CDR3s include the opening cysteine and the closing phenylalanine or tryptophan. The D gene is left open where the match is weak. The size of a clone is reported for some rows only, either as once, few or many, or as a class for expanded clones.

TRBV5-1	NA	TRBJ2-2	NA	CASSLDGREAGELFF	TGCGCCAGCAGCTTGGACGGGAGAGAGGCCGGGGAGCTGTTTTTT
TRBV4-2	once	TRBJ2-5	NA	CASSQVMTGFRETQYF	TGTGCCAGCAGCCAAGTAATGACGGGTTTCCGGGAGACCCAGTACTTC
TRBV20-1	NA	TRBJ1-2	TRBD1	CSASSGTGGSGRGYTF	TGCAGTGCTAGTTCCGGGACAGGGGGATCGGGTCGTGGCTACACCTTC
TRBV5-4	few	TRBJ1-1	TRBD1	CASSLRGGQGTEAFF	TGTGCCAGCAGCTTACGAGGGGGACAGGGCACTGAAGCTTTCTTT
TRBV5-1	once	TRBJ2-7	NA	CASSPPLGEQYF	TGCGCCAGCAGCCCCCCCCTCGGCGAGCAGTACTTC
TRBV27	NA	TRBJ2-4	NA	CASSRSGQLAKNIQYF	TGTGCCAGCAGTCGGTCGGGACAATTAGCCAAAAACATTCAGTACTTC
TRBV7-9	NA	TRBJ1-3	NA	CASSLEGVYGNTIYF	TGTGCCAGCAGCTTAGAGGGGGTTTATGGAAACACCATATATTTT
TRBV4-3	NA	TRBJ2-7	TRBD2	CASSQDLAGGYEQYF	TGCGCCAGCAGCCAGGATCTCGCGGGGGGATACGAGCAGTACTTC
TRBV28	NA	TRBJ1-5	TRBD1	CASYHGQGASQPQHF	TGTGCCAGCTACCACGGACAGGGGGCATCTCAGCCCCAGCATTTT
TRBV29-1	NA	TRBJ1-2	NA	CSVEPGGEVGYTF	TGCAGCGTTGAACCCGGGGGGGAGGTAGGCTACACCTTC
TRBV18	NA	TRBJ1-1	TRBD1	CASSISVGQGIRSTEAFF	TGTGCCAGTTCCATCTCAGTAGGACAGGGGATTAGGTCCACTGAAGCTTTCTTT
TRBV5-4	NA	TRBJ2-7	TRBD2	CASRPGAAGAYEQYF	TGTGCCAGCAGACCCGGGGCAGCGGGAGCTTACGAGCAGTACTTC
TRBV29-1	NA	TRBJ2-7	NA	CSVGVFGPLTYEQYF	TGCAGCGTTGGGGTTTTTGGGCCCCTGACCTACGAGCAGTACTTC
TRBV3-1/TRBV3-2	NA	TRBJ2-7	NA	CASSQGVEQYF	TGTGCCAGCAGCCAAGGAGTCGAGCAGTACTTC
TRBV13	NA	TRBJ2-1	TRBD2	CASSSSSGRAQDNEQFF	TGTGCCAGCAGCTCATCTAGCGGGAGGGCCCAGGACAATGAGCAGTTCTTC
TRBV7-2	NA	TRBJ2-3	TRBD2	CASSSRAGAGDTQYF	TGTGCCAGCAGCTCGCGAGCGGGAGCGGGAGATACGCAGTATTTT
TRBV28	NA	TRBJ1-1	NA	CASSPGGEGGAFF	TGTGCCAGCAGCCCCGGAGGTGAAGGTGGAGCTTTCTTT
TRBV6-5	NA	TRBJ1-1	NA	CASRAVLNTEAFF	TGTGCCAGCAGGGCAGTACTGAACACTGAAGCTTTCTTT
TRBV7-9	NA	TRBJ2-1	NA	CASTWGQYNEQFF	TGTGCCAGCACCTGGGGGCAGTACAATGAGCAGTTCTTC
TRBV2	NA	TRBJ1-5	NA	CASSERAGWGSNQPQHF	TGTGCCAGCAGTGAAAGGGCAGGGTGGGGCAGCAATCAGCCCCAGCATTTT
TRBV4-3	NA	TRBJ1-6	NA	CASSQDFTVYNSPLHF	TGCGCCAGCAGCCAAGATTTTACAGTCTATAATTCACCCCTCCACTTT
TRBV4-3	NA	TRBJ2-7	NA	CASSQDPGVVYEQYF	TGCGCCAGCAGCCAGGACCCGGGGGTGGTCTACGAGCAGTACTTC
TRBV7-2	NA	TRBJ1-5	NA	CASSKDRNSNQPQHF	TGTGCCAGCAGCAAAGACAGAAATAGCAATCAGCCCCAGCATTTT
TRBV5-1	NA	TRBJ2-7	NA	CASSLVGGYEQYF	TGCGCCAGCAGCTTGGTCGGCGGCTACGAGCAGTACTTC
TRBV21-1	NA	TRBJ2-7	NA	CASSSWRQGAPYEQYF	TGTGCCAGCAGCAGCTGGCGACAGGGGGCTCCCTACGAGCAGTACTTC
TRBV19	NA	TRBJ1-6	NA	CASSMGQGIYNSPLHF	TGTGCCAGTAGTATGGGCCAGGGCATTTATAATTCACCCCTCCACTTT
TRBV6-1	NA	TRBJ1-6	TRBD1	CASSERDRGRSPLHF	TGTGCCAGCAGTGAGCGGGACAGGGGTCGTTCACCCCTCCACTTT
TRBV9	NA	TRBJ2-6	TRBD1	CASSGRQGSSGANVLTF	TGTGCCAGCAGCGGCAGACAGGGGTCCTCTGGGGCCAACGTCCTGACTTTC